The source of this TCR beta chain is a study of T cell responses to AZD1222 COVID-19 vaccine. Sequencing used immunoSEQ multiplex PCR; TCRdb keeps in-frame clones, though not all of them. This table holds over 100,000 clones, about nine tenths found once. Study-level results: Clonal diversity was possibly underestimated; the donors were predominantly white British and more often female.

CDR1 is MNHEY, CDR2 SMNVEV, per germline (reference sequence). The V end was cut by 6 bases, the J end by 2 bases, with 10 bases between. The CDR3 runs to 13 residues. This clone was counted a few times. Its antigen is not identified. The clonotype was recovered from an adult who received the AZD1222 COVID-19 vaccine. Here the sequenced sample was peripheral blood, taken 28 days after the second AZD1222 dose. The chain has TRBV27 and TRBJ1-1; D unclear. This CDR3 is CASRRQINTEAFF. Here the CDR3 DNA reads TGTGCCAGCAGAAGGCAGATCAACACTGAAGCTTTCTTT.